This T cell receptor beta chain came from a study of spatial heterogeneity in lung cancer. Time point described: sample taken at primary tumor resection. Donors were roughly 70 untreated early-stage non-small cell lung cancer patients. TCR cDNA molecules were tagged individually, and each one carried a unique molecular identifier. TCRdb ran MiXCR on the 5' RACE reads and lists one entry per CDR3 protein. The sample lists about 6,800 distinct CDR3 sequences, more than 12% seen once, with more than 8.5% in the top ten. Whole-study findings and limits: Within tumors, counts of expanded alpha and beta TCRs tracked tumor mutation counts. The study found that ubiquitous and regional expanded TCR counts tracked ubiquitous and regional nonsynonymous mutations, respectively.

CDR3 size: 16 residues. The junction had 8 bases not matched to a gene; V was cut back by 4 bases and J by 3 bases. Germline-derived CDR1 and CDR2 are MGHRA and YSYEKL. This clonotype was detected many times. Its target is unknown. The sample consisted of lung tumor tissue, taken at surgery. The clonotype comes from a male donor with early-stage non-small cell lung cancer. The chain employs TRBV4-1 and TRBJ1-2, with TRBD1 matching over 10 bases. The CDR3 region is CASSRKGTGEDYGYTF. Here the CDR3 DNA reads TGCGCCAGCAGCCGCAAGGGGACAGGGGAGGACTATGGCTACACCTTC.